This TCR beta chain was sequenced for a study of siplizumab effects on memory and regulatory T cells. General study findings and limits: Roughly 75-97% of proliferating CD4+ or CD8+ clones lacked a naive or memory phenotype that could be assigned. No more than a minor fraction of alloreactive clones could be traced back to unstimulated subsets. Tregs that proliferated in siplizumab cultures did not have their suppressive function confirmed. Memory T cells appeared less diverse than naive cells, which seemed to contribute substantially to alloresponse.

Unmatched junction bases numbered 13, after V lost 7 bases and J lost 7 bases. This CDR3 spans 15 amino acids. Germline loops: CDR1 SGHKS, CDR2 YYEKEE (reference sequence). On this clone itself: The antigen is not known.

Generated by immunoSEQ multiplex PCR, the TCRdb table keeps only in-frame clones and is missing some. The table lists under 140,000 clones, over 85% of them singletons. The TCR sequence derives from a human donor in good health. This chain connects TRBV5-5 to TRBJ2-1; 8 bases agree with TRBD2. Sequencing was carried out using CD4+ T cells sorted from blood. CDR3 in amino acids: CASRVPGGPVNEQFF. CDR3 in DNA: TGTGCCAGCCGGGTCCCGGGGGGGCCGGTTAATGAGCAGTTCTTC.